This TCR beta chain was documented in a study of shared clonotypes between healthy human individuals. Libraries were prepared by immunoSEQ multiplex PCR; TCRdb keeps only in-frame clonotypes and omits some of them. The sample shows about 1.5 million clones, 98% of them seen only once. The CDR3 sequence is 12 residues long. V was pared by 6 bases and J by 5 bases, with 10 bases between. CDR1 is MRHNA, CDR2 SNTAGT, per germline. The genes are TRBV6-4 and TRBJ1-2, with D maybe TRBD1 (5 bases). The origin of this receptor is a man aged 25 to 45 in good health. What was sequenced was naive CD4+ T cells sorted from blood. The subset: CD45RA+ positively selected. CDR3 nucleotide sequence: TGTGCCAGCAGAGACAGAGTTTATGGCTACACCTTC. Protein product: CASRDRVYGYTF.